These 18 T cell receptor beta chains originate from one sample sequenced in a study of T cell changes during pregnancy in multiple sclerosis (dated by TCRdb to the late 2010s). The method behind the library was the immunoSEQ multiplex PCR assay. Here the immuneACCESS table is served through TCRdb, limited to in-frame sequences with V and J called. Missing clones are a known gap in these copies; in checked studies unresolved V genes cover under half, and the rest lacks a known reason. A total of 65,000 to 90,000 clones appear in this sample, over 85% of them only once. In total, the top ten clones hold roughly 2% of the sample. The source was peripheral blood, collected in the second trimester of pregnancy. The source of these receptors is a female donor with multiple sclerosis, enrolled in a pregnancy study.

The V call is TRBV9, the J call TRBJ1-4; D possibly corresponds to TRBD1 (5 bases). The V gene's germline CDR1 is SGDLS and CDR2 YYNGEE. This CDR3 is 15 amino acids long. Trimming took off 1 base at V and 4 bases at J, with 11 bases between the two ends. The CDR3 here is CASSVSGVSNEKLFF. The CDR3 DNA reads TGTGCCAGCAGCGTATCGGGGGTCAGTAATGAAAAACTGTTTTTT.

The chain combines TRBV30 with TRBJ1-6, with D possibly TRBD1 on 5 matching bases. CDR3 length: 13 amino acids. Trimming stripped 0 bases from V and 5 bases from J, with 5 bases between. Germline assignment: CDR1 GTSNPN and CDR2 SVGIG (reference sequence). The CDR3 region has the DNA TGTGCCTGGAGTGTGGGGCATAATTCACCCCTCCACTTT. This encodes CAWSVGHNSPLHF.

The rearrangement joins TRBV28 to TRBJ1-5, with TRBD1 matching 8 bases. The ends lost 4 bases at V and 0 bases at J; junction bases unmatched: 5. Per the germline V gene, CDR1 is MDHEN and CDR2 is SYDVKM. The CDR3 extends over 16 amino acids. CDR3 loop: CASSSLDRASNQPQHF. CDR3 DNA sequence: TGTGCCAGCAGTTCCCTGGACAGGGCTAGCAATCAGCCCCAGCATTTT.

Worth noting for this clone: One end of the junction does not line up with germline, which may come from a read error. V usage is TRBV2 and J usage is TRBJ2-3, with TRBD2 matching 8 bases. The CDR3 spans 12 residues. Germline CDR1 reads SNHLY; CDR2 reads FYNNEI. The CDR3 sequence: CASFGLARRFHF. CDR3 DNA: TGTGCCAGCTTCGGACTAGCTCGTAGGTTTCATTTT. The complete variable domain, with remaining parts taken from reference TRBV2 and TRBJ2-3, reads EPEVTQTPSHQVTQMGQEVILRCVPISNHLYFYWYRQILGQKVEFLVSFYNNEISEKSEIFDDQFSVERPDGSNFTLKIRSTKLEDSAMYFCASFGLARRFHFGPGTRLTVL.

The chain joins TRBV7-3 to TRBJ1-3, with TRBD1 matching 7 bases. Germline CDR1 is SGHTA and CDR2 is FQGTGA. CDR3 length: 13 residues. V shed 1 base, J shed 8 bases, and the junction held 2 bases outside the gene matches. In nucleotides, the CDR3 is TGTGCCAGCAGCTTAAGCAGGGGGGACACCATATATTTT. This translates into CASSLSRGDTIYF.

This chain joins TRBV7-2 and TRBJ2-1, with 11 positions matching TRBD2. CDR1 SGHTA and CDR2 FQGNSA come from the germline V gene. Unmatched junction bases numbered 10, after V lost 2 bases and J lost 1 base. The CDR3 is made up of 19 amino acids. CDR3 coding DNA: TGTGCCAGCAGCTTATCAGCCGTTCCTAGCGGGAGGTCCTACAATGAGCAGTTCTTC. Translating it yields CASSLSAVPSGRSYNEQFF. Variable domain in full (rest from reference TRBV7-2 and TRBJ2-1): GAGVSQSPSNKVTEKGKDVELRCDPISGHTALYWYRQSLGQGLEFLIYFQGNSAPDKSGLPSDRFSAERTGGSVSTLTIQRTQQEDSAVYLCASSLSAVPSGRSYNEQFFGPGTRLTVL.

The chain is built from TRBV7-3 and TRBJ1-1; 7 bases agree with TRBD1. The junction had 1 base not matched to a gene; V was cut back by 2 bases and J by 1 base. The CDR3 loop spans 14 amino acids. Germline CDR1 reads SGHTA; CDR2 reads FQGTGA. The CDR3 nucleotides are TGTGCCAGCAGCTTAGACAGGGCGAACACTGAAGCTTTCTTT. This sequence encodes CASSLDRANTEAFF.

The chain carries TRBV30 and TRBJ2-3; 8 nucleotides align to TRBD2. J gave up 4 bases and V 0 bases, and 6 bases lay outside the gene matches. Germline loops: CDR1 GTSNPN, CDR2 SVGIG (reference sequence). The CDR3 runs to 15 residues. CDR3 bases: TGTGCCTGGAGTGTGCCTAGCGGGTGGTCAGATACGCAGTATTTT. This translates into CAWSVPSGWSDTQYF.

This chain links TRBV5-6 with TRBJ1-5; 7 bases fit TRBD1. After removal of 4 bases from V and 2 bases from J, the junction contained 9 bases not matched to a gene. The germline V gene has CDR1 SGHDT and CDR2 YYEEEE. The CDR3 sequence is 16 residues long. CDR3 sequence: CASSRTGVLGNQPQHF. The CDR3 bases are TGTGCCAGCAGCAGAACAGGGGTTTTGGGCAATCAGCCCCAGCATTTT.

CDR3 coding DNA: TGTGCCAGCAGCACTATCAAGACTAGCGGGTTTACAGATACGCAGTATTTT. It specifies CASSTIKTSGFTDTQYF. The rearrangement joins TRBV27 to TRBJ2-3; 10 bases are a match to TRBD2. V lost 6 bases, J lost 3 bases, and 12 bases stayed unmatched. The CDR3 is 17 amino acids. Germline CDR1 and CDR2: MNHEY and SMNVEV (reference sequence).

This chain links TRBV7-8 with TRBJ2-7; 12 bases are shared with TRBD2. The ends lost 1 base at V and 1 base at J; junction bases unmatched: 8. There are 18 residues in the CDR3. The germline gives CDR1 SGHVS, CDR2 FQNEAQ. The CDR3 coding sequence is TGTGCCAGCAGCTTAGAGTCTAGCGGGGGGGCGAATTCCTACGAGCAGTACTTC. Its translation: CASSLESSGGANSYEQYF.

The chain has TRBV4-1 and TRBJ2-7; 7 bases are a match to TRBD2. The V and J ends lost 0 bases and 2 bases, in that order; junction bases with no gene match: 7. This CDR3 spans 16 amino acids. The germline CDR1 and CDR2 sequences are MGHRA and YSYEKL. The CDR3 bases are TGCGCCAGCAGCCAAGATTCGGGCGGGACTACCTACGAGCAGTACTTC. It encodes CASSQDSGGTTYEQYF.

By sample fraction, this clone is medium-sized. V gene TRBV7-2 combines with J gene TRBJ1-3; 8 nucleotides align to TRBD1. V dropped 5 bases and J dropped 2; count of bases not matched to a gene: 5. The germline V gene has CDR1 SGHTA and CDR2 FQGNSA. This CDR3 has 15 amino acids. CDR3 DNA sequence: TGTGCCAGCAGCCCTCTGACAGGGGCTGGAAACACCATATATTTT. The encoded protein is CASSPLTGAGNTIYF. Combining the CDR3 with reference TRBV7-2 and TRBJ1-3 gives the whole variable domain GAGVSQSPSNKVTEKGKDVELRCDPISGHTALYWYRQSLGQGLEFLIYFQGNSAPDKSGLPSDRFSAERTGGSVSTLTIQRTQQEDSAVYLCASSPLTGAGNTIYFGEGSWLTVV.

The V and J genes are TRBV7-2 and TRBJ2-7; 7 bases line up with TRBD2. Germline values: CDR1 SGHTA, CDR2 FQGNSA. The V gene end was trimmed by 5 bases and the J gene end by 2 bases; junction bases not matched to a gene: 18. The CDR3 consists of 18 residues. The CDR3 protein is CASSRVKNSRGSTYEQYF. CDR3 bases: TGTGCCAGCAGCCGAGTGAAAAATTCGCGGGGGTCTACCTACGAGCAGTACTTC.

The rearrangement uses TRBV6-1 and TRBJ1-1; the D is unclear. V gave up 2 bases and J gave up 1 base, with 5 bases separating them. The germline V gene encodes CDR1 MNHNS and CDR2 SASEGT. The CDR3 is made up of 13 amino acids. CDR3 DNA: TGTGCCAGCAGTGAACGGGAGAACACTGAAGCTTTCTTT. Amino acids: CASSERENTEAFF.

The chain joins TRBV29-1 to TRBJ2-3; D not certain. Trimming shortened V by 3 bases and J by 5 bases, and 9 bases separated the two germline ends. This CDR3 has 12 residues. Per germline, CDR1 SQVTM and CDR2 ANQGSEA. The CDR3 sequence is CSVERARDTQYF. CDR3 DNA: TGCAGCGTTGAGCGCGCAAGAGATACGCAGTATTTT.

V gene TRBV27 combines with J gene TRBJ1-5, with TRBD1 identical over 8 bases. Germline CDR1 is MNHEY and CDR2 is SMNVEV (reference sequence). Germline trimming cut 5 bases from V and 7 bases from J; bases unmatched to any gene: 4. The CDR3 sequence is 13 residues long. CDR3 in amino acids: CASSPTGGQPQHF. CDR3 nucleotides: TGTGCCAGCAGTCCCACAGGGGGGCAGCCCCAGCATTTT.

CDR3 sequence: CASSSRTGGYTEAFF. CDR3 nucleotide sequence: TGTGCCAGCAGCTCGCGGACAGGGGGCTATACTGAAGCTTTCTTT. The rearrangement joins TRBV11-2 to TRBJ1-1; 11 bases align to TRBD1. The trim removed 4 bases at V and 5 bases at J, leaving 6 bases unmatched. In germline, CDR1 is SGHAT, CDR2 FQNNGV. CDR3 length equals 15 residues.